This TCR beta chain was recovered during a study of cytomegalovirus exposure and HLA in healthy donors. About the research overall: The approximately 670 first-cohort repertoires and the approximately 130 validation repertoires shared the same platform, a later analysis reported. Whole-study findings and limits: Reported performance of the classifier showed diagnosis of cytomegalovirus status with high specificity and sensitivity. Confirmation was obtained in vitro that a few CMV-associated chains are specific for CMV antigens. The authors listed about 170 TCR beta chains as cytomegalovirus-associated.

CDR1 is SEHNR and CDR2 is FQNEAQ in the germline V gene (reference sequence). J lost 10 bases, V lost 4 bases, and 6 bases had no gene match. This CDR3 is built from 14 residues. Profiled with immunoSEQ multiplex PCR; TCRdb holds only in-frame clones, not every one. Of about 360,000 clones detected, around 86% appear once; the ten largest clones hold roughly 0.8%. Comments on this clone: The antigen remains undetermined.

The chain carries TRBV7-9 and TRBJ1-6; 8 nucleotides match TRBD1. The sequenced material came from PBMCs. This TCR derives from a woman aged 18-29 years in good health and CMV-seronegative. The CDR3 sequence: CASSSQTGVSPLHF. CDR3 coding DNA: TGTGCCAGCAGCTCCCAGACAGGGGTATCACCCCTCCACTTT.